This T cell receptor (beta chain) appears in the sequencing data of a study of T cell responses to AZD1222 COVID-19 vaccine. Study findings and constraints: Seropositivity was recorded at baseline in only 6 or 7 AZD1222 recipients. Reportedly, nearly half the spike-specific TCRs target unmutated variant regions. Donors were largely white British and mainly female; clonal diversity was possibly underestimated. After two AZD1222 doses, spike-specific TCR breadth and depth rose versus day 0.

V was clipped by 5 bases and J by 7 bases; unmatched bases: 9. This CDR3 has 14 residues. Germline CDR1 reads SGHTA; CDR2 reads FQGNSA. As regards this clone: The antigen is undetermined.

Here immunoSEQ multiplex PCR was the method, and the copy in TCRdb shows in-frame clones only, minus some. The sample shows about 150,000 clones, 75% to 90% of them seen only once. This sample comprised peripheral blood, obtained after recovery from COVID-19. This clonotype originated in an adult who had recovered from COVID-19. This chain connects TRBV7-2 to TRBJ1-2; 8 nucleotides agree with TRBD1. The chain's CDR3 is CASSPQGALGGYTF. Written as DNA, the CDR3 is TGTGCCAGCAGCCCGCAGGGGGCCCTCGGTGGCTACACCTTC.